The clone carrying this T cell receptor (beta chain) was found a few times. Its antigen is not known. Together with a sample-barcoded 5' primer, a J-beta primer mix was included in a second PCR lasting about 7 to 12 cycles. A 12-random-nucleotide template-switch adaptor tagged each cDNA molecule. TCRdb fed the 5' RACE reads into MiXCR, producing one record per CDR3 protein. The sample contains 550,000 to 750,000 distinct CDR3 sequences, roughly 20% of which appear only once. This sample was included in a study of blood T cells in healthy people across ages. Whole-study context: For every two T cells, template switching captured about one barcoded beta molecule.

Findings of the study overall: Estimated diversity, derived from one million T cells, was regarded as an underestimate. Among T cells, TCR beta diversity per million cells dropped roughly linearly as age rose.

Trimming pared 8 bases from V and 3 bases from J, leaving 8 bases between. CDR1 and CDR2 (germline): SNHLY, FYNNEI. CDR3 length equals 11 residues. The rearrangement links TRBV2 to TRBJ2-7; D not certain. The clonotype comes from a man in his 70s in good health. The specimen sequenced was blood. The CDR3 region is CASGSFYEQYF. The CDR3 DNA sequence: TGTGCCAGCGGGTCTTTCTACGAGCAGTACTTC.